This TCR beta chain was identified in a study of tissue T cells after allogeneic stem cell transplantation (dated by TCRdb to between 2021 and 2024). Study-wide context: The study profiled TCR beta repertoires across many tissues from research autopsies of patients with and without GVHD, plus mouse models of GVHD. On the human side, the study was prospective and observational, with no blinding or randomization. Summary of the overall study and its limitations: In both patients and mice, T cells from blood and spleen covered only a limited part of the TCR repertoire found in tissues. The study did not establish which tissue TCRs were alloreactive or antigen-specific, and some clones may have been host cells that persisted. Within patients, how anatomically similar the tissues were was a key factor in shaping TCR repertoire composition, regardless of disease or transplant status. The patient cohort was small and varied clinically, and sampling depth was recognized as a limitation. Not many T cell clones showed up in more than one patient, yet clustering based on motifs uncovered repertoire signatures that were shared across patients in a tissue-specific way.

About this clone itself: It lacks a known antigen. Throughout, gene names and germline sequences are given for the mouse. The sequence runs out 1 residue before the end of the CDR3; the remainder is reconstructed from the germline J gene.

The library was made by the immunoSEQ multiplex PCR assay. TCRbeta CDR3 sequencing was done by Adaptive Biotechnologies at survey depth, reporting CDR3 sequences, V/J genes, productive frequency and template counts. TCR beta CDR3 regions were amplified from genomic DNA rather than RNA. The authors processed their data as follows. Jensen-Shannon divergence served to quantify pairwise repertoire overlap between tissues, with 0 meaning identical and 1 meaning complete divergence. Tissues were clustered by single-linkage agglomerative hierarchical clustering of pairwise JSD values, and the clustering results were displayed as dendrograms. GLIPH2 was applied to all patient samples using simulation_depth 1000, kmer_min_depth 3, and cdr3_length_cutoff 8, and only groups with more than two unique CDR3s were retained. A standardized tissue-overlap score was generated by extrapolating Jaccard GLIPH-group overlap across patients to a standard repertoire size of 1000 clones. Associations of diversity with clinical or experimental variables used linear mixed-effect models with tissue fixed effects and individual random effects. This is the immuneACCESS table as TCRdb keeps it, with only in-frame sequences that have V and J called. A part of the clones is gone; compared with another copy, unresolved V genes explain less than half, and the rest is unexplained. The V and J calls and clone size were taken over from that table, and D and trimming were inferred from the DNA. The sample table contains around 50,000 clones; only one count was recorded for around 72% of them. Roughly 0.55% of the sample goes to the ten largest clones.

The CDR3 starts with the cysteine, ends with the phenylalanine, and has 14 residues. The DNA covers only part of the CDR3, 39 bases in frame from base 1. CDR1 and CDR2 are drawn from the germline V gene: GFQATS, STVNSAI. V gives up 0 bases and J gives up 4 bases, and the segment between their germline ends measures 7 bases. The chain employs TRBV20 and TRBJ1-6; the best D guess is TRBD1, with 6 bases matching. TRBJ1-6 is annotated as an ORF whose role is uncertain. The receptor's source is a pool of C57BL/6 mice in good health. Sequencing input: sorted cells pooled from one or two spleens. The CDR3 reads as follows: CGARDRGYNSPLYF. The sequenced CDR3 bases are TGTGGTGCTAGGGACAGGGGTTATAATTCGCCCCTCTAC.